Sequencing of this TCR beta chain was carried out in a study of glioma-infiltrating T cells. Comment on this clonotype: Its matching antigen is unknown.

Overall study findings and caveats: Non-neoplastic patients had below-expected tissue-blood divergence, while all gliomas exceeded expectation.

The germline V gene has CDR1 LGHDT and CDR2 YNNKEL (reference sequence). This CDR3 contains 16 residues. V lost 0 bases and J lost 7; bases outside the gene matches: 9. TCR alpha and beta CDR3 regions were amplified from RNA using iRepertoire nested multiplex PCR. TCRdb itself ran the multiplex PCR reads through MiXCR, one entry per CDR3 protein. The sample lists roughly 200,000 distinct CDR3 sequences; around 40% were seen once. The sample comprised glioma tissue, nonneoplastic brain tissue, or PBMCs (not recorded which). The clonotype originates from a human donor with low-grade glioma or glioblastoma, undergoing nonglioma brain surgery, or in good health (not recorded which). The V and J genes are TRBV3-1 and TRBJ2-1; TRBD2 agrees at 7 bases. In DNA form, the CDR3 reads TGTGCCAGCAGCCAAGATTGGACTAGTGGGGGGAATGAGCAGTTCTTC. Protein product: CASSQDWTSGGNEQFF.